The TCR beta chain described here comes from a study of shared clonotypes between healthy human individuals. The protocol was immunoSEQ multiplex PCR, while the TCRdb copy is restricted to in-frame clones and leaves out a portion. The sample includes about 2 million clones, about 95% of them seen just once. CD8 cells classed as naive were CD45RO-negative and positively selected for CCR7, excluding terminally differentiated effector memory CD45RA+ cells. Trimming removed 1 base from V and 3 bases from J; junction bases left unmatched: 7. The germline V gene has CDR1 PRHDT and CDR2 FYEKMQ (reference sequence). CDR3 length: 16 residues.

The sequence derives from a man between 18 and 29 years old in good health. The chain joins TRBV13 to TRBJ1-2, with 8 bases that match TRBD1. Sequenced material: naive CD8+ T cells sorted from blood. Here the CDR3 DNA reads TGTGCCAGCAGCTTAGAGACAGGGGTTAAGGACTATGGCTACACCTTC. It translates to CASSLETGVKDYGYTF.